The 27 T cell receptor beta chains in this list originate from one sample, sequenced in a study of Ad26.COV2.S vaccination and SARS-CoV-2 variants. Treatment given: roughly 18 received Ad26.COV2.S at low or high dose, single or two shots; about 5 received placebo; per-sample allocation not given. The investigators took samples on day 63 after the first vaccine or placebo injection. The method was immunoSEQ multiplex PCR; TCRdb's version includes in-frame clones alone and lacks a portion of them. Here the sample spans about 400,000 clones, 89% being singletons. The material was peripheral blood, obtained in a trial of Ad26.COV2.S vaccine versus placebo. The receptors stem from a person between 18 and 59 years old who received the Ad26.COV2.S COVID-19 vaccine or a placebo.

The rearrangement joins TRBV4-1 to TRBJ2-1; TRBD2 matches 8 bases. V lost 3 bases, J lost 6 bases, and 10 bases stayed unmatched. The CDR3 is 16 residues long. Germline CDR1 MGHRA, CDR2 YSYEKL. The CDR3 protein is CASSQGFAGGFNEQFF. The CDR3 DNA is TGCGCCAGCAGCCAGGGGTTTGCGGGAGGTTTCAATGAGCAGTTCTTC.

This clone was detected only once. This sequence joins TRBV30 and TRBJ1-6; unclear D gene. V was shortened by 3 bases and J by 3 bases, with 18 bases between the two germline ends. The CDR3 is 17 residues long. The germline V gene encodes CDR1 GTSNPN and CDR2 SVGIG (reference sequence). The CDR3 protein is CAWRIPRGARYNSPLHF. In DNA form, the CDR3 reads TGTGCCTGGAGAATACCCCGAGGTGCTCGCTATAATTCACCCCTCCACTTT. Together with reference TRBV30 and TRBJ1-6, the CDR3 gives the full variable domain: SQTIHQWPATLVQPVGSPLSLECTVEGTSNPNLYWYRQAAGRGLQLLFYSVGIGQISSEVPQNLSASRPQDRQFILSSKKLLLSDSGFYLCAWRIPRGARYNSPLHFGNGTRLTVT.

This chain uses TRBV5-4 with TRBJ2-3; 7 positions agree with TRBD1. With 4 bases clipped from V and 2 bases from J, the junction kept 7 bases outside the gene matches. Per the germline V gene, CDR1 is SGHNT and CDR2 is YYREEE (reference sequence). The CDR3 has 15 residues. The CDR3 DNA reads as TGTGCCAGCAGCCCGGAACAGGGGATCACAGATACGCAGTATTTT. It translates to CASSPEQGITDTQYF.

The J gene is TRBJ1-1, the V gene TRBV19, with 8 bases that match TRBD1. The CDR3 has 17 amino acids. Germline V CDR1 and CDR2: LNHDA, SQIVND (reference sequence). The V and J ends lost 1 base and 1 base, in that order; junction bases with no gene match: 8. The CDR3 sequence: CASSIVDRGTSNTEAFF. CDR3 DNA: TGTGCCAGTAGTATAGTTGACAGGGGAACGTCGAACACTGAAGCTTTCTTT.

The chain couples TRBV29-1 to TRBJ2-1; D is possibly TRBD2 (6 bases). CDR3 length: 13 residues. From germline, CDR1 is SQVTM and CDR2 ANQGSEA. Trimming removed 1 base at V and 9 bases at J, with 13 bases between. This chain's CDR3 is CSVEARRGSEQFF. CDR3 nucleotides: TGCAGCGTTGAAGCCAGGAGGGGCTCTGAGCAGTTCTTC.

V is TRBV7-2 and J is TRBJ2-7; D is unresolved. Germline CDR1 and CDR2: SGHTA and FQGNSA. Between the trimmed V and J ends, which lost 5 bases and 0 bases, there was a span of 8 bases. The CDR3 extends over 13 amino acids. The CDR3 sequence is CASSSASSYEQYF. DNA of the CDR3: TGTGCCAGCAGCAGCGCCAGCTCCTACGAGCAGTACTTC.

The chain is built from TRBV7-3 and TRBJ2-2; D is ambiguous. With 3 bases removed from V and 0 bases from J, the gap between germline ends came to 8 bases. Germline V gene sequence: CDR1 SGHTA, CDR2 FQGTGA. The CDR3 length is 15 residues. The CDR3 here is CASSFGPTNTGELFF. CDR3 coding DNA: TGTGCCAGCAGCTTCGGGCCTACGAACACCGGGGAGCTGTTTTTT.

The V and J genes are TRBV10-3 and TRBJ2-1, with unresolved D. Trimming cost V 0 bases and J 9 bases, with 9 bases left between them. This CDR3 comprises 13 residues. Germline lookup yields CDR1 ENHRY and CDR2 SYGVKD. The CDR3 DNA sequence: TGTGCCATCAGTGAGTCGATGTTCGTTGAGCAGTTCTTC. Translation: CAISESMFVEQFF.

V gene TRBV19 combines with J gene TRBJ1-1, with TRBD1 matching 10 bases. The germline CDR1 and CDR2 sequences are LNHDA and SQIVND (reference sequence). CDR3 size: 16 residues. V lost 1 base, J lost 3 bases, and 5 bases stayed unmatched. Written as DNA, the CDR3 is TGTGCCAGTAGTATAGCTAGGGACAGGGGATACACTGAAGCTTTCTTT. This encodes CASSIARDRGYTEAFF.

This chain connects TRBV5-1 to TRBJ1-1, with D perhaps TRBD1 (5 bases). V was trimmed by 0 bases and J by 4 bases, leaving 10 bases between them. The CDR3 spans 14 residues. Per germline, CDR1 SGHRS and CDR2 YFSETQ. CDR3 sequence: CASSLDGGGTEAFF. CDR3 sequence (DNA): TGCGCCAGCAGCTTGGACGGGGGTGGCACTGAAGCTTTCTTT. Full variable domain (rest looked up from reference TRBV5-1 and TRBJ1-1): KAGVTQTPRYLIKTRGQQVTLSCSPISGHRSVSWYQQTPGQGLQFLFEYFSETQRNKGNFPGRFSGRQFSNSRSEMNVSTLELGDSALYLCASSLDGGGTEAFFGQGTRLTVV.

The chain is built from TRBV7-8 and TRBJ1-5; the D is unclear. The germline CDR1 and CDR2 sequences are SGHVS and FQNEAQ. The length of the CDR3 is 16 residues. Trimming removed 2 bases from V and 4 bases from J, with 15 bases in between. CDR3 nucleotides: TGTGCCAGCAGCTTAAGTTCCCCTCGCGGGAATCAGCCCCAGCATTTT. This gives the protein CASSLSSPRGNQPQHF.

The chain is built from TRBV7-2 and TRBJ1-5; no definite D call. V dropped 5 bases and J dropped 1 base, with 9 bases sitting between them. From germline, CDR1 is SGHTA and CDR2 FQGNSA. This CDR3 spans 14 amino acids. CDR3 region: CASSASKSNQPQHF. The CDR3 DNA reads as TGTGCCAGCAGCGCCAGCAAGAGCAATCAGCCCCAGCATTTT.

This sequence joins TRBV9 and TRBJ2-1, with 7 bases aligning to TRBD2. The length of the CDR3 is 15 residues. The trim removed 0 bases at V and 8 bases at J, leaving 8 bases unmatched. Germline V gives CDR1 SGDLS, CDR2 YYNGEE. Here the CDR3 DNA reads TGTGCCAGCAGCGTAGCGGCGCGGGAGTGGGATGAGCAGTTCTTC. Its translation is CASSVAAREWDEQFF.

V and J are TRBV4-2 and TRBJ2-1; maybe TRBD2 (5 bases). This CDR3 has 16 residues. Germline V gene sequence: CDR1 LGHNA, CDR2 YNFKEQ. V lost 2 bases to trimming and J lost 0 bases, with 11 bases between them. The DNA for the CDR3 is TGTGCCAGCAGCCAAACGGGGAGTCCCTCCTACAATGAGCAGTTCTTC. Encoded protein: CASSQTGSPSYNEQFF.

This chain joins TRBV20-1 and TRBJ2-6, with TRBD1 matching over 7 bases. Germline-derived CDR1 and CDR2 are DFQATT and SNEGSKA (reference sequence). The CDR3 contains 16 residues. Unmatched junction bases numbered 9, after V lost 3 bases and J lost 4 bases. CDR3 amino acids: CSASRETGVGANVLTF. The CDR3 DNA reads TGCAGTGCTAGTAGGGAAACAGGGGTCGGGGCCAACGTCCTGACTTTC.

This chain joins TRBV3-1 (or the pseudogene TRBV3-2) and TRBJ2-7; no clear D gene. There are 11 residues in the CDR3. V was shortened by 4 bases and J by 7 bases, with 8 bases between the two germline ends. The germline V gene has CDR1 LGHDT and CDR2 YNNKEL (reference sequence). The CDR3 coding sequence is TGTGCCAGCAGCCGGGTCGGAGAGCAGTACTTC. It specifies CASSRVGEQYF.

DNA for the CDR3: TGCGCCAGCAGCCAGCACCCGGGACAGGTAGCCTACGAGCAGTACTTC. It is translated as CASSQHPGQVAYEQYF. The chain is built from TRBV4-3 and TRBJ2-7; 8 nucleotides align to TRBD1. This CDR3 has 16 residues. With V trimmed by 3 bases and J by 2 bases, 9 bases remained unmatched. Looked up from germline, CDR1 is LGHNA and CDR2 is YSLEER.

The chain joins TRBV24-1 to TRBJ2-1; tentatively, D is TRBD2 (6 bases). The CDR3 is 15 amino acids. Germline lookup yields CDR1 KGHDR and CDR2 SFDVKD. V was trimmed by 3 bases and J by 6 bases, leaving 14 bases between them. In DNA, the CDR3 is TGTGCCACCAGTGATCGGGGAGGTTTTGGCAATGAGCAGTTCTTC. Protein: CATSDRGGFGNEQFF.

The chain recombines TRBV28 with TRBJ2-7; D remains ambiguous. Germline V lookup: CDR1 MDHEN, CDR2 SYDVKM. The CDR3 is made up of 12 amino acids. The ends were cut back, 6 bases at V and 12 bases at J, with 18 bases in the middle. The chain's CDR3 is CASSSSGTFTYF. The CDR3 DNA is TGTGCCAGCAGCTCCAGTGGCACATTTACGTACTTC.

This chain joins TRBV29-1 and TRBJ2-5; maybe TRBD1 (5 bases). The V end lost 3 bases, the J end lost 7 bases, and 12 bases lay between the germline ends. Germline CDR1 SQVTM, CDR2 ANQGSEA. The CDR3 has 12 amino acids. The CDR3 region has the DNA TGCAGCGTTGAGGGTCAGGGTACGACCCAGTACTTC. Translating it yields CSVEGQGTTQYF.

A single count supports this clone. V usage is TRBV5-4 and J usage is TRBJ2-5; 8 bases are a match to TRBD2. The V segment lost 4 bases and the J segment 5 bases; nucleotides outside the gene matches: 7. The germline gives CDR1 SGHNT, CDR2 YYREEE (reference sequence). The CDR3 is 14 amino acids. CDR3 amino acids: CASSPGGGMETQYF. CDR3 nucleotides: TGTGCCAGCAGCCCGGGGGGGGGCATGGAGACCCAGTACTTC.

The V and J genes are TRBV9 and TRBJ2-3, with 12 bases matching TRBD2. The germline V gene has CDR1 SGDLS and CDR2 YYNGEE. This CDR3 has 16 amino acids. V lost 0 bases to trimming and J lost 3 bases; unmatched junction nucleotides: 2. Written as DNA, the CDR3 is TGTGCCAGCAGCGTAGCCGGACTAGCGGGGACAGATACGCAGTATTTT. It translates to CASSVAGLAGTDTQYF.

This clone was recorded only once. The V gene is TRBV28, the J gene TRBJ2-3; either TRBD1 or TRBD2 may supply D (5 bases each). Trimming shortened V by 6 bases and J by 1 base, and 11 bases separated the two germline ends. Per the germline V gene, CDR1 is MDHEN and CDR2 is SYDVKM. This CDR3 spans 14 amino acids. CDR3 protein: CASSVVGGTDTQYF. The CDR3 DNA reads TGTGCCAGCAGCGTCGTGGGGGGCACAGATACGCAGTATTTT.

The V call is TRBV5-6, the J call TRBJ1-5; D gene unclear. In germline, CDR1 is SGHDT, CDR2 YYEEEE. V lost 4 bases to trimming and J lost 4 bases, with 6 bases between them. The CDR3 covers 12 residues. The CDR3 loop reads CASSAYNQPQHF. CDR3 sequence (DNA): TGTGCCAGCAGCGCCTATAATCAGCCCCAGCATTTT.

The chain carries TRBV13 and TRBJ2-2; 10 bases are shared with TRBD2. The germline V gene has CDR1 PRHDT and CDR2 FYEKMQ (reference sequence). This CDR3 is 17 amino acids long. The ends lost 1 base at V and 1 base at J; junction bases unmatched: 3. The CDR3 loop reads CASSLEASGRNTGELFF. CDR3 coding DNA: TGTGCCAGCAGCTTAGAGGCTAGCGGGAGGAACACCGGGGAGCTGTTTTTT.

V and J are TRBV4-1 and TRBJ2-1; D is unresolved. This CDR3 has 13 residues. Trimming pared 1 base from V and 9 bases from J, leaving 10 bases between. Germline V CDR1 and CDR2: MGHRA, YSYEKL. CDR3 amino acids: CASSQGRRTEQFF. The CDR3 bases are TGCGCCAGCAGCCAAGGCCGGCGCACTGAGCAGTTCTTC.

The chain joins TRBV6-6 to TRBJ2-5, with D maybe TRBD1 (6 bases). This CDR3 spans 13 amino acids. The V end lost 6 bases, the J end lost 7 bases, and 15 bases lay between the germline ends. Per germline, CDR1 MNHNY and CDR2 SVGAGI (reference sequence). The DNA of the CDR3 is TGTGCCAGCAGCTCCCCTCAGGGGTTGACCCAGTACTTC. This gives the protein CASSSPQGLTQYF.